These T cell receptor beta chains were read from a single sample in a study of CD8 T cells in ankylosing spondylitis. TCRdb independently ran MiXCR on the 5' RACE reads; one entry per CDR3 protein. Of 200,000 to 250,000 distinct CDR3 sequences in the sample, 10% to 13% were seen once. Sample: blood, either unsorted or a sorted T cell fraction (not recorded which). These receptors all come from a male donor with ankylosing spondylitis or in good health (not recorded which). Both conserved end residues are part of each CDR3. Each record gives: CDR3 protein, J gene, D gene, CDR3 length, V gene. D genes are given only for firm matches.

cdr3_aa: CASSSGQEVGETQYF
j_call: TRBJ2-5
d_call: TRBD1
cdr3_length: 15
v_call: TRBV5-1

cdr3_aa: CASSLSQRANEKLFF
j_call: TRBJ1-4
d_call: .
cdr3_length: 15
v_call: TRBV12-3/TRBV12-4

cdr3_aa: CASSQDRAVRGGGTEAFF
j_call: TRBJ1-1
d_call: .
cdr3_length: 18
v_call: TRBV3-1

cdr3_aa: CSARVPKGAPGEQYF
j_call: TRBJ2-7
d_call: .
cdr3_length: 15
v_call: TRBV20-1

cdr3_aa: CASSQGPISDTQYF
j_call: TRBJ2-3
d_call: .
cdr3_length: 14
v_call: TRBV3-1

cdr3_aa: CASSLNRGPYEQYF
j_call: TRBJ2-7
d_call: TRBD1
cdr3_length: 14
v_call: TRBV12-3/TRBV12-4

cdr3_aa: CASSQVSGGLLSYEQYF
j_call: TRBJ2-7
d_call: .
cdr3_length: 17
v_call: TRBV4-2

cdr3_aa: CASSEEGYGYTF
j_call: TRBJ1-2
d_call: .
cdr3_length: 12
v_call: TRBV5-5

cdr3_aa: CASSHGANYGYTF
j_call: TRBJ1-2
d_call: .
cdr3_length: 13
v_call: TRBV5-1

cdr3_aa: CASSFEGQPQHF
j_call: TRBJ1-5
d_call: .
cdr3_length: 12
v_call: TRBV5-1

cdr3_aa: CASSDRVNEKLFF
j_call: TRBJ1-4
d_call: .
cdr3_length: 13
v_call: TRBV2

cdr3_aa: CASSEVGVNTEAFF
j_call: TRBJ1-1
d_call: .
cdr3_length: 14
v_call: TRBV6-1